These 28 T cell receptor beta chains came from one sample sequenced in a study of blood T cell repertoires in COVID-19. Sequencing was performed with immunoSEQ multiplex PCR; in TCRdb, only in-frame clones are kept and a portion is missing. The sample records just over 150,000 clones, approximately 90% being singletons. Sequencing was done on a sample of peripheral blood. These receptors came from a woman between 40 and 55 years old with acute or convalescent COVID-19.

The V and J genes are TRBV24-1 and TRBJ2-1, with TRBD1 matching 9 bases. Germline assignment: CDR1 KGHDR and CDR2 SFDVKD. The V segment lost 4 bases and the J segment 5 bases; nucleotides outside the gene matches: 2. This CDR3 contains 14 residues. The CDR3 DNA reads TGTGCCACCAGTGACGGGACAGGGAACAATGAGCAGTTCTTC. Translation gives CATSDGTGNNEQFF.

CDR3 DNA: TGTGCCAGCATCCCTCGGAGGGGGGGAGGGCAGCCCCAGCATTTT. This sequence encodes CASIPRRGGGQPQHF. V is TRBV7-3 and J is TRBJ1-5; a possible D gene is TRBD1 (6 bases). V gave up 7 bases and J gave up 7 bases, with 20 bases separating them. Germline CDR1 reads SGHTA; CDR2 reads FQGTGA. CDR3 length equals 15 residues.

CDR3 amino acids: CATSRGRVNTIYF. For the CDR3, the DNA is TGTGCCACCAGCAGAGGACGGGTTAACACCATATATTTT. V and J are TRBV15 and TRBJ1-3; D is unclear. The V end lost 1 base, the J end lost 7 bases, and 8 bases lay between the germline ends. The length of the CDR3 is 13 residues. Germline V gene sequence: CDR1 LNHNV, CDR2 YYDKDF (reference sequence).

This clone was seen only once. The CDR3 DNA follows: TGTGCCAGCAGTGTGACAGGAGAAAGTCAGCCCCAGCATTTT. This translates into CASSVTGESQPQHF. V is TRBV18 and J is TRBJ1-5; TRBD1 might be the D (6 bases). CDR3 length: 14 residues. V was trimmed by 8 bases and J by 6 bases, leaving 17 bases between them. Per germline, CDR1 KGHSH and CDR2 LQKENI.

This chain links TRBV19 with TRBJ2-7, with 7 bases matching TRBD1. The germline gives CDR1 LNHDA, CDR2 SQIVND (reference sequence). The CDR3 loop spans 15 amino acids. J was trimmed by 1 base and V by 6 bases; bases with no gene match: 9. In nucleotides, the CDR3 is TGTGCCAGTAGACCCTCAGGGACAGCTTCCTACGAGCAGTACTTC. Protein sequence: CASRPSGTASYEQYF.

J is TRBJ2-6 and V is TRBV27; D might be TRBD1 (6 bases). V was clipped by 4 bases and J by 0 bases, with 13 bases between them. The CDR3 consists of 17 residues. The germline V gene encodes CDR1 MNHEY and CDR2 SMNVEV (reference sequence). The CDR3 is CASSSLQGSSGANVLTF. For the CDR3, the DNA is TGTGCCAGCAGTTCTTTACAGGGCAGCTCTGGGGCCAACGTCCTGACTTTC.

This clone showed up just once. Here the CDR3 reads CASSHVSGAGGELFF. Written as DNA, the CDR3 is TGTGCCAGCAGCCATGTTAGCGGGGCTGGCGGGGAGCTGTTTTTT. V is TRBV14 and J is TRBJ2-2; 8 nucleotides align to TRBD2. The junction had 7 bases not matched to a gene; V was cut back by 3 bases and J by 7 bases. Germline V gene lookup returns CDR1 SGHDN and CDR2 FVKESK. The CDR3 length is 15 residues.

The rearrangement links TRBV15 to TRBJ2-7, with 8 nucleotides matching TRBD1. The CDR3 totals 15 residues. Germline assignment: CDR1 LNHNV and CDR2 YYDKDF (reference sequence). V shed 0 bases and J 3 bases; nucleotides not matched to a gene: 4. CDR3 bases: TGTGCCACCAGCAGAGAGGGAGACAGGGGCTACGAGCAGTACTTC. Protein product: CATSREGDRGYEQYF.

The genes are TRBV16 and TRBJ2-2, with D perhaps matching TRBD2 (5 bases). This CDR3 is built from 16 residues. V dropped 4 bases and J dropped 5 bases, with 17 bases sitting between them. CDR1 is KGHSY, CDR2 FQNENV, per germline. The CDR3 coding sequence is TGTGCCAGCAGCCTTCGCGGGCCCGGTGGGACCGGGGAGCTGTTTTTT. It translates to CASSLRGPGGTGELFF.

This chain links TRBV6-2 or TRBV6-3 with TRBJ2-1; D is possibly TRBD1 (5 bases). This CDR3 has 15 residues. Germline CDR1 reads MNHEY; CDR2 reads SVGEGT. Trimming took off 0 bases at V and 6 bases at J, with 12 bases between the two ends. CDR3 nucleotide sequence: TGTGCCAGCAGTTACTCCCAGGGCTGGGTCAATGAGCAGTTCTTC. It yields the protein CASSYSQGWVNEQFF.

This clone has a single count. The rearrangement joins TRBV27 to TRBJ2-4; no clear D gene. The germline V and J ends were trimmed by 4 bases and 1 base, with 14 bases remaining between them. The CDR3 consists of 16 residues. Germline V gene data show CDR1 as MNHEY and CDR2 as SMNVEV (reference sequence). The chain's CDR3 is CASSSVGPPAKNIQYF. The DNA of the CDR3 is TGTGCCAGCAGTTCAGTTGGTCCACCGGCCAAAAACATTCAGTACTTC.

The chain has TRBV5-6 and TRBJ2-1; D remains ambiguous. The CDR3 has 14 residues. The germline V and J ends were trimmed by 0 bases and 3 bases, with 7 bases remaining between them. CDR1 SGHDT and CDR2 YYEEEE come from the germline V gene. This chain's CDR3 is CASSLVSIYNEQFF. CDR3 DNA: TGTGCCAGCAGCTTGGTGTCTATCTACAATGAGCAGTTCTTC. Together with reference TRBV5-6 and TRBJ2-1, the CDR3 gives the full variable domain: DAGVTQSPTHLIKTRGQQVTLRCSPKSGHDTVSWYQQALGQGPQFIFQYYEEEERQRGNFPDRFSGHQFPNYSSELNVNALLLGDSALYLCASSLVSIYNEQFFGPGTRLTVL.

The CDR3 sequence: CASSLGLEKLFF. CDR3 bases: TGTGCCAGCAGCTTAGGGCTTGAAAAACTGTTTTTT. This chain links TRBV11-3 with TRBJ1-4; D gene ambiguous. Trimming pared 1 base from V and 7 bases from J, leaving 4 bases between. In germline, CDR1 is SGHNT, CDR2 YENEEA. CDR3 size: 12 residues.

The rearrangement uses TRBV2 and TRBJ1-1; perhaps TRBD1 as D (6 bases). The length of the CDR3 is 14 residues. The V end was cut by 3 bases, the J end by 1 base, with 9 bases between. Germline V gene lookup returns CDR1 SNHLY and CDR2 FYNNEI. The CDR3 reads CASSDGTWNTEAFF. The CDR3 region has the DNA TGTGCCAGCAGTGACGGGACATGGAACACTGAAGCTTTCTTT.

The CDR3 loop is CATSDRLAGVEASTDTQYF. DNA for the CDR3: TGTGCCACCAGTGACCGACTAGCGGGAGTTGAGGCTAGCACAGATACGCAGTATTTT. The chain combines TRBV24-1 with TRBJ2-3; 12 positions agree with TRBD2. Germline CDR1 is KGHDR and CDR2 is SFDVKD. CDR3 length: 19 amino acids. The J segment lost 0 bases and the V segment lost 4 bases, leaving 10 bases of the junction unmatched.

The CDR3 sequence: CASSYQGNVYEQYF. The CDR3 DNA reads TGTGCCAGCAGTTACCAGGGGAACGTCTACGAGCAGTACTTC. The chain links TRBV6-5 to TRBJ2-7, with a weak D call TRBD1 (6 bases). The V end was cut by 2 bases, the J end by 3 bases, with 11 bases between. Per germline, CDR1 MNHEY and CDR2 SVGAGI. The CDR3 covers 14 residues.

The J gene is TRBJ1-2, the V gene TRBV5-1; D is possibly TRBD1 (6 bases). With 0 bases removed from V and 2 bases from J, the gap between germline ends came to 8 bases. From germline, CDR1 is SGHRS and CDR2 YFSETQ. The CDR3 is 14 amino acids. The CDR3, as DNA: TGCGCCAGCAGCTTGGGGCAGGGGAACTATGGCTACACCTTC. It is translated as CASSLGQGNYGYTF.

This chain connects TRBV2 to TRBJ1-1; TRBD1 matches at 7 bases. Germline V gives CDR1 SNHLY, CDR2 FYNNEI. The CDR3 runs 17 residues. J gave up 5 bases and V 2 bases, and 14 bases lay outside the gene matches. This CDR3 reads CASSEQGIRQGGTEAFF. Here the CDR3 DNA reads TGTGCCAGCAGTGAACAGGGGATTAGACAGGGAGGAACTGAAGCTTTCTTT.

The chain combines TRBV29-1 with TRBJ2-5; 8 nucleotides align to TRBD1. Germline V CDR1 and CDR2: SQVTM, ANQGSEA. The trim removed 7 bases at V and 4 bases at J, leaving 11 bases unmatched. This CDR3 is built from 14 residues. CDR3 in DNA: TGCAGCGCTTTTCCAGGGGGCTCTGGAGAGACCCAGTACTTC. Its translation: CSAFPGGSGETQYF.

The rearrangement links TRBV7-2 to TRBJ1-5; D remains ambiguous. Trimming cost V 5 bases and J 1 base, with 6 bases left between them. Looked up from germline, CDR1 is SGHTA and CDR2 is FQGNSA. The CDR3 contains 13 residues. Written as DNA, the CDR3 is TGTGCCAGCAGCCTATTCAGCAATCAGCCCCAGCATTTT. This gives the protein CASSLFSNQPQHF.

The rearrangement links TRBV19 to TRBJ2-5; no definite D call. Germline lookup yields CDR1 LNHDA and CDR2 SQIVND (reference sequence). Trimming cost V 7 bases and J 2 bases, with 5 bases left between them. The CDR3 totals 11 residues. As DNA, the CDR3 is TGTGCCAGTACCCCTCAAGAGACCCAGTACTTC. Translated, it gives CASTPQETQYF.

V is TRBV6-1 and J is TRBJ1-1; possible D gene TRBD1, 6 bases. V was trimmed by 2 bases and J by 4 bases, leaving 11 bases between them. This CDR3 has 14 residues. Per germline, CDR1 MNHNS and CDR2 SASEGT. CDR3 sequence (DNA): TGTGCCAGCAGTGAATCGGGGGGCATCACTGAAGCTTTCTTT. Translation gives CASSESGGITEAFF.

This chain joins TRBV19 and TRBJ2-5; TRBD2 is a possible D gene (6 bases). The CDR3 is 13 amino acids. The V and J ends lost 5 bases and 3 bases respectively, with 10 bases between them. Germline V lookup: CDR1 LNHDA, CDR2 SQIVND (reference sequence). CDR3 sequence (DNA): TGTGCCAGTAGTGGCGGGATTGAAGAGACCCAGTACTTC. Encoded protein: CASSGGIEETQYF.

The count of this clone is one. As DNA, the CDR3 is TGCAGCGTAGTGGGGGGGAGAGGAAACTACGAGCAGTACTTC. Protein product: CSVVGGRGNYEQYF. The V gene is TRBV29-1, the J gene TRBJ2-7; TRBD2 aligns across 7 bases. This CDR3 has 14 amino acids. Looked up from germline, CDR1 is SQVTM and CDR2 is ANQGSEA. V was clipped by 6 bases and J by 3 bases; unmatched bases: 11.

The V call is TRBV6-6, the J call TRBJ2-7; D not certain. V lost 6 bases, J lost 2 bases, and 8 bases lay in between. The CDR3 has 12 residues. Germline V gene lookup returns CDR1 MNHNY and CDR2 SVGAGI (reference sequence). In DNA, the CDR3 is TGTGCCAGCAGGGAAACAGCCTACGAGCAGTACTTC. Translation gives CASRETAYEQYF.

The CDR3 here is CASSPRFPFF. CDR3 sequence (DNA): TGTGCCAGCAGCCCTCGGTTTCCTTTCTTT. The genes are TRBV27 and TRBJ1-1, with D hard to call. Germline V CDR1 and CDR2: MNHEY, SMNVEV (reference sequence). V lost 6 bases to trimming and J lost 12 bases, with 11 bases between them. CDR3 size: 10 residues.

The J gene is TRBJ2-1, the V gene TRBV4-2, with 13 bases lining up with TRBD2. J gave up 9 bases and V 4 bases, and 15 bases lay outside the gene matches. Looked up from germline, CDR1 is LGHNA and CDR2 is YNFKEQ. CDR3 length equals 18 residues. CDR3 sequence (DNA): TGTGCCAGCAGCCCTGGGACTAGCGGGGAATATTATAGGGCTGAGCAGTTCTTC. Protein: CASSPGTSGEYYRAEQFF.

The rearrangement uses TRBV19 and TRBJ1-2; D remains ambiguous. Germline V lookup: CDR1 LNHDA, CDR2 SQIVND (reference sequence). Trimming pared 3 bases from V and 8 bases from J, leaving 13 bases between. CDR3 size: 13 residues. The CDR3 DNA reads as TGTGCCAGTAGTATTTCCGTGCCTAGCGGCTACACCTTC. The encoded protein is CASSISVPSGYTF. The full variable domain, in which reference TRBV19 and TRBJ1-2 provide the parts outside the CDR3, is DGGITQSPKYLFRKEGQNVTLSCEQNLNHDAMYWYRQDPGQGLRLIYYSQIVNDFQKGDIAEGYSVSREKKESFPLTVTSAQKNPTAFYLCASSISVPSGYTFGSGTRLTVV.